The clone carrying this T cell receptor (beta chain) was counted at least ten times. As yet, its antigen is unknown. Germline lookup yields CDR1 SGHRS and CDR2 YFSETQ. The V gene lost 0 bases and the J gene lost 0 bases, with 10 bases spanning the gap. The CDR3 runs 16 residues. The record originates from a study of identical twins. General observations from the study: Interpretation of the results relied on cross-sectional statistical analysis and not on following the same donors.

Template switching supplied a universal primer site; unique molecular identifiers were carried on the cDNA. TCRdb passed the 5' RACE reads through MiXCR, listing each CDR3 protein once. The table includes 600,000 to 850,000 distinct CDR3 sequences, about 18% detected once. The sample also formed part of further work on T cells expressing NK-cell markers.

Sequencing was performed on PBMCs. V gene TRBV5-1 combines with J gene TRBJ2-1; D call uncertain. This receptor was obtained from a woman between 18 and 30 years old in good health. The CDR3 loop is CASSLEPSYSYNEQFF. In DNA form, the CDR3 reads TGCGCCAGCAGCTTGGAACCATCCTACTCCTACAATGAGCAGTTCTTC.